A selection of T cell receptor beta chains follows, all from one sample in a study of shared clonotypes between healthy human individuals. This table comes from immunoSEQ multiplex PCR, and its TCRdb copy is limited to in-frame clones, with some not included. The sample records approximately 1,500,000 clones, 95% to 99% being singletons. Sequenced input: naive CD4+ T cells sorted from blood. The receptor set was obtained from a man aged 25-40 years in good health. CDR3s include the opening cysteine and the closing phenylalanine or tryptophan. Fields, in order: V gene, D gene, clone size, J gene, CDR3 DNA, CDR3 protein. D genes are given only for firm matches. The listing skips clone size in some rows; elsewhere it reads once, few, many or a size class.

TRBV5-1	.	once	TRBJ2-7	TGCGCCAGCAGCCCTTGGGTGGGGAGCTACTACGAGCAGTACTTC	CASSPWVGSYYEQYF
TRBV4-1	TRBD1	.	TRBJ2-1	TGCGCCAGCAGCCATCCCGGCCGGGACAGATACAATGAGCAGTTCTTC	CASSHPGRDRYNEQFF
TRBV7-3	TRBD2	.	TRBJ2-3	TGTGCCAGCAGCTTAAGAGCGGGAAAGTCAGATACGCAGTATTTT	CASSLRAGKSDTQYF
TRBV11-2	TRBD1	.	TRBJ2-1	TGTGCCAGCAGCCGAACAGGGGACTACAATGAGCAGTTCTTC	CASSRTGDYNEQFF
TRBV5-4	TRBD1	.	TRBJ2-3	TGTGCCAGCAGCTTGACAGGGGGAGATACGCAGTATTTT	CASSLTGGDTQYF
TRBV2	TRBD1	.	TRBJ2-7	TGTGCCAGCAGTGTAAACAGGGGGCCTTACGAGCAGTACTTC	CASSVNRGPYEQYF
TRBV27	.	.	TRBJ1-4	TGTGCCAGCAGTTTGAGGGGGATTTATAATGAAAAACTGTTTTTT	CASSLRGIYNEKLFF
TRBV9	.	.	TRBJ1-4	TGTGCCAGCAGCGTAGGGTTAGGGGCAACTAATGAAAAACTGTTTTTT	CASSVGLGATNEKLFF
TRBV7-2	.	.	TRBJ2-7	TGTGCCAGCAGCTTAGGGGCTGACGTAGGCGTGTACGAGCAGTACTTC	CASSLGADVGVYEQYF
TRBV28	.	.	TRBJ2-7	TGTGCCAGCAGGGAATCCGGGACACCCTCCTACGAGCAGTACTTC	CASRESGTPSYEQYF
TRBV28	TRBD1	.	TRBJ1-2	TGTGCCAGCAGTTTATCGGGTAGGACAGGGGGTAACTATGGCTACACCTTC	CASSLSGRTGGNYGYTF
TRBV7-2	.	.	TRBJ2-2	TGTGCCAGCAGCTTAGAGACCGGGGAGCTGTTTTTT	CASSLETGELFF
TRBV7-2	.	.	TRBJ1-2	TGTGCCAGCAGCTCTCGGGTGGTCAACTATGGCTACACCTTC	CASSSRVVNYGYTF
TRBV28	TRBD1	.	TRBJ2-7	TGTGCCAGCAGTCCACGGACAGGGACCTACGAGCAGTACTTC	CASSPRTGTYEQYF
TRBV5-1	.	.	TRBJ2-1	TGCGCCAGCAGCTTTGGGGGAGATTATGAGCAGTTCTTC	CASSFGGDYEQFF
TRBV11-2	.	.	TRBJ2-7	TGTGCCAGCAGTCGTGACTCGTACGAGCAGTACTTC	CASSRDSYEQYF
TRBV11-2	TRBD2	.	TRBJ2-2	TGTGCCAGCAGCCGACTAGCGGGAGGAAGGCGGGACACCGGGGAGCTGTTTTTT	CASSRLAGGRRDTGELFF
TRBV9	TRBD2	.	TRBJ2-3	TGTGCCGGATCTCGGGAGGGCATCAGCACAGATACGCAGTATTTT	CAGSREGISTDTQYF
TRBV9	.	.	TRBJ2-3	TGTGCCAGCAGCACCTATGGCCCAGATACGCAGTATTTT	CASSTYGPDTQYF
TRBV5-4	.	.	TRBJ1-2	TGTGCCAGCAGCCCCGACACGTCTAACTATGGCTACACCTTC	CASSPDTSNYGYTF
TRBV6-5	.	.	TRBJ2-5	TGTGCCAGCAGGCCCTTAGCGACCCAAGAGACCCAGTACTTC	CASRPLATQETQYF
TRBV15	.	.	TRBJ2-3	TGTGCCACCAGCCCGCAACGGTCTAGCACAGATACGCAGTATTTT	CATSPQRSSTDTQYF
TRBV5-1	TRBD1	.	TRBJ2-3	TGCGCCAGCGGAGGGCAGGGGGCTGGAGATACGCAGTATTTT	CASGGQGAGDTQYF
TRBV7-9	.	.	TRBJ2-3	TGTGCCAGCAGCCCGTTGGTTGGGGCGCGTGGGCCAGATACGCAGTATTTT	CASSPLVGARGPDTQYF
TRBV25-1	TRBD1	.	TRBJ1-5	TGTGCCAGCGGGCTAGGGGGCGAGCCCCAGCATTTT	CASGLGGEPQHF
TRBV30	TRBD1	.	TRBJ1-5	TGTGCCTGCGACAGGGTCAATCAGCCCCAGCATTTT	CACDRVNQPQHF
TRBV6-4	TRBD1	.	TRBJ2-4	TGTGCCAGCAGTCAGGACAGGGGAAACATTCAGTACTTC	CASSQDRGNIQYF
TRBV18	.	.	TRBJ2-3	TGTGCCAGCTCCAGGACAGGGAGGGCAGATACGCAGTATTTT	CASSRTGRADTQYF
TRBV14	.	.	TRBJ2-7	TGTGCCAGCAGCCATTTCGGGACTCATTCCTACGAGCAGTACTTC	CASSHFGTHSYEQYF
TRBV5-4	TRBD2	once	TRBJ2-5	TGTGCCAGCAGTTCGGCGGCGGGAGCCCCAGAGACCCAGTACTTC	CASSSAAGAPETQYF
TRBV7-2	TRBD2	.	TRBJ2-3	TGTGCCAGCAGCTTAACTAGCGCATTCACAGATACGCAGTATTTT	CASSLTSAFTDTQYF